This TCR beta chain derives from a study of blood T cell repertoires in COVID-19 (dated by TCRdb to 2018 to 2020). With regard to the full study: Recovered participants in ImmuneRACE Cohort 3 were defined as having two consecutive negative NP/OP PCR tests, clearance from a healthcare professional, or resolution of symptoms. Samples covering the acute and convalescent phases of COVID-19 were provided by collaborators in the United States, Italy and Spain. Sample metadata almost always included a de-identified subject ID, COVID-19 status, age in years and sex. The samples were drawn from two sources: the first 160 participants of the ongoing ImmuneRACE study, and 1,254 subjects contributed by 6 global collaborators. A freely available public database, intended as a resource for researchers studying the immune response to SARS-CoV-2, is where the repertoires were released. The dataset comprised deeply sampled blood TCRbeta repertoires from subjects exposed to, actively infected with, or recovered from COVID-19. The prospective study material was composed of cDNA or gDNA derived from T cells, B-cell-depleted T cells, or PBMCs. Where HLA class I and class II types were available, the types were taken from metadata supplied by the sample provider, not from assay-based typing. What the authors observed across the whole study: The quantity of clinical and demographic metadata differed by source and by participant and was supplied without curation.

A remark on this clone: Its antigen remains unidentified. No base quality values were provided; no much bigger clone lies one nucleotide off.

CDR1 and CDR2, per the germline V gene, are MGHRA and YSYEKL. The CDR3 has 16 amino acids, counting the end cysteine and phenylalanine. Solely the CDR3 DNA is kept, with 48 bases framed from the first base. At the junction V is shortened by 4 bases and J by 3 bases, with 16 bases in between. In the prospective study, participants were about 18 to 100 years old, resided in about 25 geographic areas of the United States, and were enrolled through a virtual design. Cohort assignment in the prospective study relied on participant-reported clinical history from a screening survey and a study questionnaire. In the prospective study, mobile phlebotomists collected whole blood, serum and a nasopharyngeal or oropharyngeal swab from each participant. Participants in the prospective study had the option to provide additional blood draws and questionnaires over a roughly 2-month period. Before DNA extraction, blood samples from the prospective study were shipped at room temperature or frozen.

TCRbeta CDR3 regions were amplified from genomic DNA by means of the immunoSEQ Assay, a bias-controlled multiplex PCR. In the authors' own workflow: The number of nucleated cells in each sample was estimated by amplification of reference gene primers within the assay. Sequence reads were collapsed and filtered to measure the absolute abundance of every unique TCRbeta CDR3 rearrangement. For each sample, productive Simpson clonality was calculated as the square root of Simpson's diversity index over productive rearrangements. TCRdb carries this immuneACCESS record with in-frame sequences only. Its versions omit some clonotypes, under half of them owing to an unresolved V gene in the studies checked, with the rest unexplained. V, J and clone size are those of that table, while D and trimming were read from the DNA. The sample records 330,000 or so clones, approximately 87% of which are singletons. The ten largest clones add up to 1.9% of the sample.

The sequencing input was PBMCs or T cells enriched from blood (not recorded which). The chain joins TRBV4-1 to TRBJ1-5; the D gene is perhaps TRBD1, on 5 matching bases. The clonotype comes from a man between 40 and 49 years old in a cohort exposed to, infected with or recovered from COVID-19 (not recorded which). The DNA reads TGCGCCAGCAGCCTCCTTGAGGGGAGGACCAATCAGCCCCAGCATTTT. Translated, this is CASSLLEGRTNQPQHF.